Each of the 26 T cell receptor beta chains below was sequenced from the same sample in a study of blood T cell repertoires in COVID-19. TCRdb's table, derived via immunoSEQ multiplex PCR, lists solely in-frame clones and lacks some. There are 140,000 to 150,000 clones in the sample; around 89% occur only once, and over 2.5% lies in the top ten. The sample consisted of peripheral blood. These receptors originate from a man aged 55 to 70 with active or convalescent COVID-19.

The V and J genes are TRBV11-2 and TRBJ2-3, with 7 bases aligning to TRBD2. The germline CDR1 and CDR2 sequences are SGHAT and FQNNGV. The CDR3 length is 15 residues. J was trimmed by 3 bases and V by 2 bases; bases with no gene match: 5. The CDR3 spells CASSLRAGLTDTQYF. CDR3 DNA: TGTGCCAGCAGCTTAAGAGCGGGACTGACAGATACGCAGTATTTT.

The J gene is TRBJ1-5, the V gene TRBV28; D unresolved. CDR1 MDHEN and CDR2 SYDVKM come from the germline V gene. Deletions cut 6 bases from V and 8 bases from J, with 23 bases between. The CDR3 has 16 residues. The CDR3 loop is CASRRGGEATGKPQHF. The CDR3 nucleotides read TGTGCCAGCAGACGAGGAGGTGAGGCAACCGGGAAGCCCCAGCATTTT.

This clone was seen a single time. The chain uses TRBV6-4 and TRBJ1-4; no clear D gene. The CDR3 length is 14 residues. The ends were cut back, 5 bases at V and 7 bases at J, with 14 bases in the middle. CDR1 is MRHNA, CDR2 SNTAGT, per germline. The CDR3 nucleotides read TGTGCCAGCAGTCCCAGAGGGATCGGTGAAAAACTGTTTTTT. Translation gives CASSPRGIGEKLFF.

The V gene is TRBV2, the J gene TRBJ2-7; TRBD2 aligns across 8 bases. CDR3 length equals 16 residues. Germline V CDR1 and CDR2: SNHLY, FYNNEI. J gave up 4 bases and V 1 base, and 9 bases lay outside the gene matches. The CDR3 sequence is CASSEGRLAGRYEQYF. CDR3 bases: TGTGCCAGCAGTGAAGGGAGATTAGCGGGGAGATACGAGCAGTACTTC.

This clone was observed once. The chain carries TRBV2 and TRBJ2-7; 11 bases fit TRBD1. The CDR3 runs 14 residues. The germline V gene has CDR1 SNHLY and CDR2 FYNNEI. The ends lost 7 bases at V and 4 bases at J; junction bases unmatched: 6. The CDR3 here is CASTGQGAPYEQYF. The CDR3 region has the DNA TGTGCCAGCACCGGACAGGGGGCGCCATACGAGCAGTACTTC.

This rearrangement joins TRBV4-1 to TRBJ2-7, with a tentative D call TRBD2 (5 bases). CDR3 length: 16 residues. V was pared by 3 bases and J by 0 bases, with 15 bases between. Germline V gene lookup returns CDR1 MGHRA and CDR2 YSYEKL. CDR3 sequence: CASSQTSDYRSYEQYF. The CDR3 region has the DNA TGCGCCAGCAGCCAGACGTCAGACTACCGCTCCTACGAGCAGTACTTC.

The rearrangement joins TRBV11-2 to TRBJ2-7; 8 positions agree with TRBD2. Germline V gene sequence: CDR1 SGHAT, CDR2 FQNNGV. Trimming at V came to 5 bases and at J to 3 bases, leaving 9 bases not matched to a gene. CDR3 length: 15 amino acids. Here the CDR3 DNA reads TGTGCCAGCAGCGCACCTAGCGGGTGGAACTACGAGCAGTACTTC. It encodes CASSAPSGWNYEQYF.

Only one count was recorded for this clone. The CDR3 here is CASRMTGGKTEAFF. As DNA, the CDR3 is TGTGCCAGCAGGATGACAGGGGGGAAGACTGAAGCTTTCTTT. The gene calls are TRBV5-8 and TRBJ1-1; 9 bases line up with TRBD1. This CDR3 has 14 residues. J gave up 5 bases and V 5 bases, and 7 bases lay outside the gene matches. The germline V gene encodes CDR1 SGHTS and CDR2 YDEGEE. Supplemented by reference TRBV5-8 and TRBJ1-1, the full variable domain reads EAGVTQSPTHLIKTRGQQATLRCSPISGHTSVYWYQQALGLGLQFLLWYDEGEERNRGNFPPRFSGRQFPNYSSELNVNALELEDSALYLCASRMTGGKTEAFFGQGTRLTVV.

The chain is built from TRBV5-1 and TRBJ1-2; tentatively, D is TRBD1 (6 bases). Germline values: CDR1 SGHRS, CDR2 YFSETQ. The CDR3 is made up of 17 amino acids. V lost 4 bases and J 0 bases, leaving 19 bases between the germline ends. The CDR3 region is CASSIEGGRRPNYGYTF. In DNA form, the CDR3 reads TGCGCCAGCAGCATTGAGGGGGGGAGAAGACCTAACTATGGCTACACCTTC.

The chain recombines TRBV7-6 with TRBJ1-1, with D tentatively TRBD1 (5 bases). The CDR3 extends over 14 amino acids. Trimming pared 1 base from V and 4 bases from J, leaving 10 bases between. The V gene's germline CDR1 is SGHVS and CDR2 FNYEAQ. CDR3 protein: CASSLGGGGTEAFF. CDR3 nucleotides: TGTGCCAGCAGCTTAGGGGGGGGTGGCACTGAAGCTTTCTTT.

This chain uses TRBV4-1 with TRBJ2-2, with D maybe TRBD2 (5 bases). CDR1 is MGHRA and CDR2 is YSYEKL in the germline V gene. The CDR3 consists of 16 residues. The V end was cut by 4 bases, the J end by 4 bases, with 16 bases between. CDR3 nucleotide sequence: TGCGCCAGCAGCCCCCCAGGAGGTAAAGGCACCGGGGAGCTGTTTTTT. This encodes CASSPPGGKGTGELFF.

The chain joins TRBV6-1 to TRBJ1-4, with TRBD1 matching over 7 bases. Germline-derived CDR1 and CDR2 are MNHNS and SASEGT. V dropped 2 bases and J dropped 4; count of bases not matched to a gene: 4. The length of the CDR3 is 15 residues. The CDR3 nucleotides read TGTGCCAGCAGTGAAAGGGGACAGTATAATGAAAAACTGTTTTTT. Protein: CASSERGQYNEKLFF.

CDR3 DNA sequence: TGTGCCAGCAGTGTCGACACAGGGGTAGGTGAAGCTTTCTTT. Its translation is CASSVDTGVGEAFF. V gene TRBV6-4 combines with J gene TRBJ1-1, with TRBD1 matching over 7 bases. The CDR3 runs 14 residues. Germline values: CDR1 MRHNA, CDR2 SNTAGT. The trim removed 4 bases at V and 7 bases at J, leaving 9 bases unmatched.

CDR3 sequence: CASSPDRSRETQYF. The CDR3 region has the DNA TGTGCCAGCAGTCCCGACAGGAGTAGGGAGACCCAGTACTTC. V is TRBV2 and J is TRBJ2-5, with D tentatively TRBD1 (6 bases). Trimming stripped 5 bases from V and 5 bases from J, with 15 bases between. CDR1 and CDR2 (germline): SNHLY, FYNNEI. The CDR3 is 14 residues long.

This sequence joins TRBV7-9 and TRBJ1-1; no clear D gene. V was shortened by 0 bases and J by 2 bases, with 10 bases between the two germline ends. This CDR3 has 15 residues. Germline assignment: CDR1 SEHNR and CDR2 FQNEAQ (reference sequence). The CDR3 here is CASSLAGRRNTEAFF. The CDR3 nucleotides read TGTGCCAGCAGCTTAGCCGGCAGGCGCAACACTGAAGCTTTCTTT.

The chain couples TRBV7-8 to TRBJ2-7; D remains unclear. Germline loops: CDR1 SGHVS, CDR2 FQNEAQ. Trimming cost V 3 bases and J 2 bases, with 20 bases left between them. The CDR3 consists of 17 residues. The CDR3, as DNA: TGTGCCAGCAGCTTCCCGGCGGAGAAAGCGAACGCCTACGAGCAGTACTTC. Amino acid sequence: CASSFPAEKANAYEQYF.

The rearrangement links TRBV12-5 to TRBJ2-1; 9 bases are shared with TRBD2. The junction had 9 bases not matched to a gene; V was cut back by 5 bases and J by 7 bases. Germline V gives CDR1 LGHNT, CDR2 FRNRAP. This CDR3 is 15 amino acids long. The CDR3 loop is CASGPQGGRENEQFF. The CDR3 region has the DNA TGTGCTAGTGGTCCCCAGGGCGGGAGGGAAAATGAGCAGTTCTTC.

V usage is TRBV27 and J usage is TRBJ1-1, with a weak D call TRBD1 (5 bases). The germline V gene encodes CDR1 MNHEY and CDR2 SMNVEV (reference sequence). The length of the CDR3 is 14 residues. Trimming removed 4 bases at V and 4 bases at J, with 13 bases between. The CDR3 here is CASSSPGRGTEAFF. The CDR3 coding sequence is TGTGCCAGCAGTTCTCCAGGGCGAGGCACTGAAGCTTTCTTT.

V usage is TRBV28 and J usage is TRBJ1-2, with no clear D. The CDR3 totals 15 residues. Germline V gene data show CDR1 as MDHEN and CDR2 as SYDVKM. Trimming cost V 2 bases and J 2 bases, with 12 bases left between them. The CDR3 is CASSLVLRGNYGYTF. The CDR3 region has the DNA TGTGCCAGCAGTTTAGTTTTGCGGGGAAACTATGGCTACACCTTC.

The rearrangement joins TRBV3-1 (or the pseudogene TRBV3-2) to TRBJ1-2; 7 bases match TRBD1. Germline assignment: CDR1 LGHDT and CDR2 YNNKEL (reference sequence). V lost 3 bases, J lost 2 bases, and 3 bases stayed unmatched. The CDR3 has 14 amino acids. This CDR3 reads CASSHGTVNYGYTF. The CDR3 coding sequence is TGTGCCAGCAGCCATGGGACAGTCAACTATGGCTACACCTTC.

V is TRBV3-1 (or the pseudogene TRBV3-2) and J is TRBJ2-3; D is unresolved. The V end lost 0 bases, the J end lost 0 bases, and 10 bases lay between the germline ends. Germline V gene data show CDR1 as LGHDT and CDR2 as YNNKEL (reference sequence). The CDR3 runs 16 residues. CDR3 nucleotide sequence: TGTGCCAGCAGCCAAGATAGAGGTGGTAGCACAGATACGCAGTATTTT. Translating it yields CASSQDRGGSTDTQYF.

The V call is TRBV7-8, the J call TRBJ2-6; 7 nucleotides match TRBD1. CDR1 SGHVS and CDR2 FQNEAQ come from the germline V gene. This CDR3 has 16 residues. With V trimmed by 4 bases and J by 4 bases, 7 bases remained unmatched. The CDR3 sequence is CASSSQGVLGANVLTF. For the CDR3, the DNA is TGTGCCAGCAGCTCCCAGGGGGTCTTAGGGGCCAACGTCCTGACTTTC. Full variable domain (missing parts from reference TRBV7-8 and TRBJ2-6): GAGVSQSPRYKVAKRGQDVALRCDPISGHVSLFWYQQALGQGPEFLTYFQNEAQLDKSGLPSDRFFAERPEGSVSTLKIQRTQQEDSAVYLCASSSQGVLGANVLTFGAGSRLTVL.

This clone was detected many times. This chain uses TRBV6-5 with TRBJ1-6; the D gene is possibly TRBD1 (5 bases). Trimming shortened V by 6 bases and J by 8 bases, and 14 bases separated the two germline ends. Germline values: CDR1 MNHEY, CDR2 SVGAGI. The CDR3 sequence is 14 residues long. The CDR3 sequence: CASRPTETHSPLHF. The CDR3 nucleotides are TGTGCCAGCAGACCGACAGAGACCCATTCACCCCTCCACTTT.

The V and J genes are TRBV7-2 and TRBJ1-4; D remains ambiguous. This CDR3 has 15 amino acids. Between the trimmed V and J ends, which lost 1 base and 4 bases, there was a span of 10 bases. Looked up from germline, CDR1 is SGHTA and CDR2 is FQGNSA. The CDR3 DNA follows: TGTGCCAGCAGCTTAGGCGGTGATTATAATGAAAAACTGTTTTTT. As protein: CASSLGGDYNEKLFF.

The V gene is TRBV29-1, the J gene TRBJ1-1; D remains ambiguous. The germline V gene has CDR1 SQVTM and CDR2 ANQGSEA. Trimming took off 7 bases at V and 0 bases at J, with 12 bases between the two ends. This CDR3 region has 13 residues. CDR3 nucleotides: TGCAGCGCCGGGAAGACTTTGAACACTGAAGCTTTCTTT. This codes for CSAGKTLNTEAFF.

The CDR3 sequence: CATQAGGRSDTQYF. The CDR3 coding sequence is TGTGCCACCCAAGCGGGAGGGAGATCAGATACGCAGTATTTT. The chain couples TRBV7-3 to TRBJ2-3; 10 bases map to TRBD2. The junction had 8 bases not matched to a gene; V was cut back by 10 bases and J by 4 bases. Looked up from germline, CDR1 is SGHTA and CDR2 is FQGTGA. The CDR3 is 14 residues long.